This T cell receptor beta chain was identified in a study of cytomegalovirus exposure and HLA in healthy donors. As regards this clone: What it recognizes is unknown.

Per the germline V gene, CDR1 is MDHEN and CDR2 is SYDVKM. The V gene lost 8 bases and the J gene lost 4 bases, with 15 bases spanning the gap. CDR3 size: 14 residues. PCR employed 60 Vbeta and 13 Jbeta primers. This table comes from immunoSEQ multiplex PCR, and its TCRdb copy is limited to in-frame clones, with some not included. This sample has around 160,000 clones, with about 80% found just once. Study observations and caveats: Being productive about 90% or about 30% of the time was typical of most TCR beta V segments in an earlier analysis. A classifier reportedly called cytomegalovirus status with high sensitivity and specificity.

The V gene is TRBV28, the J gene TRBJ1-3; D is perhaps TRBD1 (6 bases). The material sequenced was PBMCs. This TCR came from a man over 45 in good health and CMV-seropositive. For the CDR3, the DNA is TGTGCCAGCGCAATAAACAGGGAAGGAAACACCATATATTTT. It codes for CASAINREGNTIYF.